Shown below are 19 T cell receptor beta chains from a single sample sequenced in a study of blood T cell repertoires in COVID-19. Produced via immunoSEQ multiplex PCR; TCRdb's table is partial and in-frame only. The sample consists of about 300,000 clones, more than 85% of them appearing once. Source material: peripheral blood. The receptor set was obtained from a man between 65 and 85 years old with acute or convalescent COVID-19.

The chain employs TRBV5-4 and TRBJ2-1; 7 bases are shared with TRBD2. Germline trimming cut 2 bases from V and 0 bases from J; bases unmatched to any gene: 5. Germline CDR1 reads SGHNT; CDR2 reads YYREEE (reference sequence). This CDR3 is 16 amino acids long. The CDR3 DNA is TGTGCCAGCAGCTTTCCAATAGCGGGCTCCTACAATGAGCAGTTCTTC. It specifies CASSFPIAGSYNEQFF.

CDR3 nucleotides: TGTGCCAGCAGCTTAGGACTAGCGTCAGATACGCAGTATTTT. Residues: CASSLGLASDTQYF. The V and J genes are TRBV7-3 and TRBJ2-3; TRBD2 agrees at 9 bases. The CDR3 is 14 amino acids. The V segment lost 2 bases and the J segment 4 bases; nucleotides outside the gene matches: 1. The germline V gene encodes CDR1 SGHTA and CDR2 FQGTGA. Using reference TRBV7-3 and TRBJ2-3 for the parts outside the CDR3, the full variable domain is GAGVSQTPSNKVTEKGKYVELRCDPISGHTALYWYRQSLGQGPEFLIYFQGTGAADDSGLPNDRFFAVRPEGSVSTLKIQRTERGDSAVYLCASSLGLASDTQYFGPGTRLTVL.

V and J are TRBV2 and TRBJ1-2; D remains unclear. The CDR3 length is 14 residues. The V end was cut by 3 bases, the J end by 3 bases, with 11 bases between. Germline assignment: CDR1 SNHLY and CDR2 FYNNEI. CDR3 bases: TGTGCCAGCAGTGACCCCCGGTCCGACTATGGCTACACCTTC. Translating gives CASSDPRSDYGYTF. Together with reference TRBV2 and TRBJ1-2, the CDR3 gives the full variable domain: EPEVTQTPSHQVTQMGQEVILRCVPISNHLYFYWYRQILGQKVEFLVSFYNNEISEKSEIFDDQFSVERPDGSNFTLKIRSTKLEDSAMYFCASSDPRSDYGYTFGSGTRLTVV.

The chain recombines TRBV3-1 (or the pseudogene TRBV3-2) with TRBJ2-7, with D perhaps TRBD2 (6 bases). The germline CDR1 and CDR2 sequences are LGHDT and YNNKEL (reference sequence). Trimming pared 1 base from V and 3 bases from J, leaving 31 bases between. The CDR3 is 21 residues long. CDR3 region: CASSQAKGEEPGSYRRYEQYF. The CDR3 bases are TGTGCCAGCAGCCAAGCAAAGGGTGAAGAGCCCGGGAGCTATCGGCGCTACGAGCAGTACTTC.

The chain carries TRBV19 and TRBJ2-4; TRBD1 agrees at 9 bases. The germline V gene has CDR1 LNHDA and CDR2 SQIVND (reference sequence). This CDR3 spans 17 amino acids. With V trimmed by 7 bases and J by 0 bases, 10 bases remained unmatched. CDR3 region: CASKSGQGALAKNIQYF. The CDR3 region has the DNA TGTGCCAGTAAATCGGGACAGGGCGCCCTAGCCAAAAACATTCAGTACTTC.

The CDR3 sequence is CASSFLPGVQGETGELFF. Written as DNA, the CDR3 is TGTGCCAGCAGTTTCCTACCTGGGGTACAGGGTGAAACCGGGGAGCTGTTTTTT. The chain couples TRBV28 to TRBJ2-2, with TRBD1 as a possible D gene (6 bases). CDR1 is MDHEN and CDR2 is SYDVKM in the germline V gene. The CDR3 has 18 amino acids. With 3 bases removed from V and 5 bases from J, the gap between germline ends came to 22 bases.

The count of this clone is one. The chain uses TRBV7-2 and TRBJ2-5; 11 nucleotides agree with TRBD2. Trimming at V came to 1 base and at J to 5 bases, leaving 6 bases not matched to a gene. The CDR3 has 16 residues. In germline, CDR1 is SGHTA, CDR2 FQGNSA. The CDR3 region has the DNA TGTGCCAGCAGCTTAGTTAGCGGGGGGGCGAGCGAGACCCAGTACTTC. Protein sequence: CASSLVSGGASETQYF. Full variable domain (missing parts from reference TRBV7-2 and TRBJ2-5): GAGVSQSPSNKVTEKGKDVELRCDPISGHTALYWYRQSLGQGLEFLIYFQGNSAPDKSGLPSDRFSAERTGGSVSTLTIQRTQQEDSAVYLCASSLVSGGASETQYFGPGTRLLVL.

This CDR3 is CASSVDSLNTEAFF. The CDR3 nucleotides are TGTGCCAGCAGCGTTGACAGTTTGAACACTGAAGCTTTCTTT. The gene calls are TRBV7-2 and TRBJ1-1; D possibly corresponds to TRBD1 (5 bases). Germline loops: CDR1 SGHTA, CDR2 FQGNSA. The CDR3 runs 14 residues. V was cut by 5 bases and J by 0 bases, with 10 bases left in between. Looking up the rest from reference TRBV7-2 and TRBJ1-1 gives the full variable domain: GAGVSQSPSNKVTEKGKDVELRCDPISGHTALYWYRQSLGQGLEFLIYFQGNSAPDKSGLPSDRFSAERTGGSVSTLTIQRTQQEDSAVYLCASSVDSLNTEAFFGQGTRLTVV.

The rearrangement uses TRBV24-1 and TRBJ2-3, with a possible D match to TRBD2 (6 bases). From germline, CDR1 is KGHDR and CDR2 SFDVKD. The CDR3 is 15 amino acids. V gave up 5 bases and J gave up 4 bases, with 15 bases separating them. The CDR3 protein is CATSGPGRGADTQYF. The CDR3 nucleotides read TGTGCCACCAGTGGCCCAGGGCGCGGGGCAGATACGCAGTATTTT.

The chain recombines TRBV5-1 with TRBJ2-3; D might be TRBD1 (6 bases). The CDR3 loop spans 16 amino acids. Trimming pared 0 bases from V and 2 bases from J, leaving 13 bases between. Germline V gene sequence: CDR1 SGHRS, CDR2 YFSETQ. CDR3 residues: CASSLVVGGPTDTQYF. DNA of the CDR3: TGCGCCAGCAGCTTGGTCGTAGGGGGTCCCACAGATACGCAGTATTTT.

CDR3 DNA: TGTGCCAGTAGTATGGCTCGGGGAGTGAACACTGAAGCTTTCTTT. It is translated as CASSMARGVNTEAFF. The rearrangement joins TRBV19 to TRBJ1-1; no reliable D call. Trimming removed 3 bases from V and 0 bases from J, with 11 bases in between. The CDR3 loop spans 15 amino acids. The germline gives CDR1 LNHDA, CDR2 SQIVND (reference sequence).

This clone has a handful of counts. The chain joins TRBV19 to TRBJ2-7; D call uncertain. Germline V gives CDR1 LNHDA, CDR2 SQIVND (reference sequence). This CDR3 has 14 residues. Trimming shortened V by 7 bases and J by 3 bases, and 16 bases separated the two germline ends. As DNA, the CDR3 is TGTGCCAGTATGCAAGATCACTCCCACTACGAGCAGTACTTC. Amino acid sequence: CASMQDHSHYEQYF.

The J gene is TRBJ2-7, the V gene TRBV6-5; D is ambiguous. Trimming shortened V by 7 bases and J by 3 bases, and 4 bases separated the two germline ends. The CDR3 runs to 10 residues. Per the germline V gene, CDR1 is MNHEY and CDR2 is SVGAGI. The CDR3 bases are TGTGCCAGCAATCTCTACGAGCAGTACTTC. As protein: CASNLYEQYF.

The rearrangement joins TRBV3-1 (or the pseudogene TRBV3-2) to TRBJ1-1; D remains ambiguous. The CDR3 runs 15 residues. V gave up 4 bases and J gave up 0 bases, with 12 bases separating them. CDR1 LGHDT and CDR2 YNNKEL come from the germline V gene (reference sequence). The CDR3 loop is CASSPHGGMNTEAFF. The CDR3 bases are TGTGCCAGCAGCCCCCATGGAGGAATGAACACTGAAGCTTTCTTT.

The chain combines TRBV7-9 with TRBJ1-2; D is perhaps TRBD1 (6 bases). Per the germline V gene, CDR1 is SEHNR and CDR2 is FQNEAQ (reference sequence). Trimming removed 5 bases at V and 0 bases at J, with 10 bases between. There are 14 residues in the CDR3. The CDR3 bases are TGTGCCAGCAGCCTAGGGACAACTAACTATGGCTACACCTTC. This translates into CASSLGTTNYGYTF.

The CDR3 loop reads CASSADRGQPQHF. In DNA, the CDR3 is TGTGCCAGCAGTGCCGACAGGGGTCAGCCCCAGCATTTT. This rearrangement joins TRBV2 to TRBJ1-5, with 8 bases that match TRBD1. Germline CDR1 is SNHLY and CDR2 is FYNNEI. Unmatched junction bases numbered 2, after V lost 4 bases and J lost 6 bases. This CDR3 has 13 residues.

This chain links TRBV11-3 with TRBJ1-3; D unresolved. CDR3 length: 13 amino acids. Germline lookup yields CDR1 SGHNT and CDR2 YENEEA. The germline V and J ends were trimmed by 5 bases and 4 bases, with 9 bases remaining between them. The DNA of the CDR3 is TGTGCCAGCAGCGCGATCGGGGGAAACACCATATATTTT. It encodes CASSAIGGNTIYF.

This chain uses TRBV3-1 (or the pseudogene TRBV3-2) with TRBJ2-1; TRBD2 aligns across 11 bases. The germline CDR1 and CDR2 sequences are LGHDT and YNNKEL (reference sequence). The CDR3 length is 15 residues. The V and J ends lost 4 bases and 5 bases, in that order; junction bases with no gene match: 4. The CDR3: CASSLGLAVHNEQFF. CDR3 nucleotides: TGTGCCAGCAGCCTGGGACTAGCGGTCCACAATGAGCAGTTCTTC.

The chain joins TRBV30 to TRBJ2-1; the D is unclear. Trimming took 1 base from V and 9 from J, leaving 7 bases between them. The germline CDR1 and CDR2 sequences are GTSNPN and SVGIG (reference sequence). This CDR3 spans 11 amino acids. The CDR3 is CAWSGRIEQFF. CDR3 sequence (DNA): TGTGCCTGGAGTGGTCGTATTGAGCAGTTCTTC.